This T cell receptor beta chain came from a study of blood T cell repertoires in COVID-19. Sequencing was performed with immunoSEQ multiplex PCR; in TCRdb, only in-frame clones are kept and a portion is missing. Seen here are about 130,000 clones, roughly 83% observed once, and the top ten hold around 5%. The specimen was peripheral blood. This sequence originates from a woman in her 70s with COVID-19, enrolled during active disease.

CDR3 nucleotide sequence: TGTGCCAGCAGCATCCCTAGCACAGATACGCAGTATTTT. This codes for CASSIPSTDTQYF. The chain has TRBV11-2 and TRBJ2-3; D gene ambiguous. In germline, CDR1 is SGHAT, CDR2 FQNNGV. V gave up 5 bases and J gave up 0 bases, with 6 bases separating them. The CDR3 extends over 13 amino acids.